Listed here are 2 T cell receptor beta chains from one sample, sequenced in a study of a mutant IDH1 vaccine in newly diagnosed glioma. Data came from immunoSEQ multiplex PCR; TCRdb stores just in-frame clones and leaves some out. This repertoire shows over 75,000 clones, roughly 90% found once; its top ten account for under 0.7%. The time point is: baseline, week 1 (first vaccination visit). The sample's treatment: pre-vaccination baseline after standard-of-care therapy. The sample consisted of PBMCs, taken from a glioma patient treated with radiotherapy, temozolomide or both. The receptors were sampled from a woman aged 45-60 years with glioma.

The CDR3 DNA sequence: TGTGCCAGCTCACCAAGGCAGGTAGTGGACACCGGGGAGCTGTTTTTT. Protein sequence: CASSPRQVVDTGELFF. This chain links TRBV18 with TRBJ2-2; the D is unclear. CDR1 is KGHSH, CDR2 LQKENI, per germline. V gave up 2 bases and J gave up 3 bases, with 13 bases separating them. CDR3 length: 16 residues.

J is TRBJ2-3 and V is TRBV30; 9 nucleotides line up with TRBD2. With V trimmed by 2 bases and J by 6 bases, 9 bases remained unmatched. Germline V gives CDR1 GTSNPN, CDR2 SVGIG (reference sequence). This CDR3 contains 15 residues. The CDR3 protein is CAWSRLAGSRDTQYF. The CDR3 coding sequence is TGTGCCTGGAGTAGGCTAGCGGGGTCTCGGGATACGCAGTATTTT.